This entry lists 18 T cell receptor beta chains sequenced from one sample in a study of T cell clonotyping in hematopoietic cell transplantation. The data were produced by immunoSEQ multiplex PCR, yet TCRdb's version contains in-frame clones alone and is incomplete. The sample yields 10,000 to 15,000 clones, roughly 92% seen once. The starting material was PBMCs, obtained 100 days after allogeneic stem cell transplant. Receptor source: a female patient aged 45 to 65 who had an allogeneic stem cell transplant from an unrelated donor, so the T cells may come from the graft donor. Some clones in this sample may be carry-over from other donors' samples.

This clone was detected only once. This chain joins TRBV7-6 and TRBJ2-3; 7 bases map to TRBD2. Per the germline V gene, CDR1 is SGHVS and CDR2 is FNYEAQ. The CDR3 covers 14 residues. V gave up 1 base and J gave up 12 bases; unmatched junction bases: 10. This chain's CDR3 is CASSLGPTSGAQYF. In DNA, the CDR3 is TGTGCCAGCAGCTTAGGACCCACCAGCGGGGCACAGTATTTT.

V gene TRBV2 combines with J gene TRBJ2-5; 8 positions match TRBD1. Germline V lookup: CDR1 SNHLY, CDR2 FYNNEI. Losses at the gene ends were 7 bases for V and 5 bases for J; bases not matched to a gene: 9. This CDR3 is built from 14 residues. The CDR3 DNA reads as TGTGCCAGCATGGTAAACAGGGGGGAGGAGACCCAGTACTTC. Protein sequence: CASMVNRGEETQYF.

V gene TRBV27 combines with J gene TRBJ2-1, with D possibly being TRBD1 (6 bases). CDR3 length: 13 amino acids. The germline V gene has CDR1 MNHEY and CDR2 SMNVEV (reference sequence). V was shortened by 7 bases and J by 11 bases, with 18 bases between the two germline ends. The CDR3 region is CASTYEETGKQFF. The DNA of the CDR3 is TGTGCCAGCACATACGAGGAAACAGGGAAGCAGTTCTTC.

The gene calls are TRBV6-5 and TRBJ1-4; D not resolved. The germline CDR1 and CDR2 sequences are MNHEY and SVGAGI. The CDR3 has 12 amino acids. V lost 6 bases and J 7 bases, leaving 9 bases between the germline ends. CDR3 sequence reads: CASSEKSEKLFF. The CDR3 DNA is TGTGCCAGCAGCGAAAAAAGTGAAAAACTGTTTTTT.

The rearrangement links TRBV19 to TRBJ1-1; 12 bases agree with TRBD1. V gave up 3 bases and J gave up 5 bases; unmatched junction bases: 7. Germline V gives CDR1 LNHDA, CDR2 SQIVND (reference sequence). CDR3 length: 16 residues. The CDR3 protein is CASSIRDRGRGTEAFF. Here the CDR3 DNA reads TGTGCCAGTAGTATTCGGGACAGGGGGCGAGGGACTGAAGCTTTCTTT.

The chain carries TRBV20-1 and TRBJ1-5; no clear D gene. Trimming removed 3 bases at V and 7 bases at J, with 7 bases between. Germline assignment: CDR1 DFQATT and CDR2 SNEGSKA (reference sequence). The CDR3 sequence is 11 residues long. Written as DNA, the CDR3 is TGCAGTGCTAGCCCCGGGCAGCCCCAGCATTTT. Its protein is CSASPGQPQHF.

The chain couples TRBV6-5 to TRBJ1-4; no clear D. This CDR3 is 13 amino acids long. The V end lost 0 bases, the J end lost 7 bases, and 6 bases lay between the germline ends. Germline values: CDR1 MNHEY, CDR2 SVGAGI. DNA of the CDR3: TGTGCCAGCAGTTACTCGACACTTGAAAAACTGTTTTTT. It yields the protein CASSYSTLEKLFF.

This clone turned up a few times. The V gene is TRBV6-5, the J gene TRBJ1-3; D is unclear. Trimming left V 3 bases short and J 0 bases short, with 3 bases between. CDR1 is MNHEY, CDR2 SVGAGI, per germline. This CDR3 has 13 amino acids. CDR3: CASSYSSGNTIYF. The CDR3 nucleotides are TGTGCCAGCAGTTATAGCTCTGGAAACACCATATATTTT.

This rearrangement joins TRBV5-1 to TRBJ1-1, with 7 bases aligning to TRBD1. Germline V CDR1 and CDR2: SGHRS, YFSETQ. V shed 3 bases and J 4 bases; nucleotides not matched to a gene: 15. CDR3 length equals 17 residues. In DNA form, the CDR3 reads TGCGCCAGCAGCTGGGGGGAGGTGAGGGGGCGCCGCACTGAAGCTTTCTTT. Translation gives CASSWGEVRGRRTEAFF.

The chain carries TRBV27 and TRBJ1-1; unclear D gene. Germline CDR1 MNHEY, CDR2 SMNVEV (reference sequence). CDR3 size: 15 residues. With 1 base removed from V and 4 bases from J, the gap between germline ends came to 13 bases. DNA for the CDR3: TGTGCCAGCAGTTTATATTCCCCCCTGGGCACTGAAGCTTTCTTT. Its protein product is CASSLYSPLGTEAFF.

This clone has a single count. One junction end disagrees with the germline gene, perhaps due to a read error. The CDR3 protein is CASSLDREETQYF. The CDR3 DNA reads as TGTGCTAGCAGCTTAGACAGGGAAGAGACCCAGTACTTC. The chain is built from TRBV7-7 and TRBJ2-5; 7 bases align to TRBD1. This CDR3 has 13 amino acids. Germline values: CDR1 SSHAT, CDR2 FNYEAQ (reference sequence).

This chain connects TRBV10-3 to TRBJ1-1, with TRBD1 as a possible D gene (5 bases). CDR1 and CDR2 (germline): ENHRY, SYGVKD. The CDR3 is 14 residues long. V dropped 5 bases and J dropped 1 base, with 11 bases sitting between them. CDR3 sequence reads: CAISRDGRNTEAFF. DNA of the CDR3: TGTGCCATCAGTAGGGACGGTAGGAACACTGAAGCTTTCTTT.

CDR3: CASSLGKTVSGSPLHF. The CDR3 DNA reads TGTGCCAGCAGCTTAGGGAAGACAGTGTCGGGTTCACCCCTCCACTTT. V is TRBV7-9 and J is TRBJ1-6, with D perhaps matching TRBD1 (5 bases). Germline-derived CDR1 and CDR2 are SEHNR and FQNEAQ (reference sequence). The V and J ends lost 1 base and 9 bases respectively, with 16 bases between them. The CDR3 spans 16 residues. Full variable domain (remainder filled in from reference TRBV7-9 and TRBJ1-6): DTGVSQNPRHKITKRGQNVTFRCDPISEHNRLYWYRQTLGQGPEFLTYFQNEAQLEKSRLLSDRFSAERPKGSFSTLEIQRTEQGDSAMYLCASSLGKTVSGSPLHFGNGTRLTVT.

The chain combines TRBV6-6 with TRBJ1-4, with a weak D call TRBD1 (5 bases). The CDR3 extends over 15 amino acids. CDR1 and CDR2 (germline): MNHNY, SVGAGI (reference sequence). Trimming took 8 bases from V and 2 from J, leaving 15 bases between them. The DNA for the CDR3 is TGTGCCAGCGGCAACCCAGGGATGACTAATGAAAAACTGTTTTTT. Amino acids: CASGNPGMTNEKLFF.

The sample holds a few counts of this clone. Other DNA sequences in this specimen translate into the identical CDR3. V is TRBV4-3 and J is TRBJ1-1; no firm D call. There are 13 residues in the CDR3. Germline loops: CDR1 LGHNA, CDR2 YSLEER. The germline V and J ends were trimmed by 1 base and 1 base, with 4 bases remaining between them. The CDR3, as DNA: TGCGCCAGCAGCCAAGCCGGGAACACTGAAGCTTTCTTT. It specifies CASSQAGNTEAFF.

The V and J genes are TRBV2 and TRBJ1-1; TRBD1 matches 7 bases. CDR1 SNHLY and CDR2 FYNNEI come from the germline V gene. V shed 2 bases and J 5 bases; nucleotides not matched to a gene: 11. The CDR3 has 16 amino acids. The CDR3 sequence: CASSEQGQLPRTEAFF. The CDR3 nucleotides read TGTGCCAGCAGTGAACAGGGACAGCTCCCGAGAACTGAAGCTTTCTTT.

This rearrangement joins TRBV27 to TRBJ2-1; D perhaps matches TRBD2 (5 bases). Germline assignment: CDR1 MNHEY and CDR2 SMNVEV (reference sequence). Trimming shortened V by 4 bases and J by 0 bases, and 10 bases separated the two germline ends. This CDR3 is 15 amino acids long. The CDR3 nucleotides read TGTGCCAGCAGTTCAGCGGTAAGCTCCTACAATGAGCAGTTCTTC. The encoded protein is CASSSAVSSYNEQFF.

The chain uses TRBV4-1 and TRBJ2-5; D is possibly TRBD1 (6 bases). Germline CDR1 reads MGHRA; CDR2 reads YSYEKL. V was shortened by 4 bases and J by 3 bases, with 18 bases between the two germline ends. CDR3 size: 16 residues. DNA for the CDR3: TGCGCCAGCAGCCGCCTCCCGACAGGACACGAAGAGACCCAGTACTTC. It encodes CASSRLPTGHEETQYF.